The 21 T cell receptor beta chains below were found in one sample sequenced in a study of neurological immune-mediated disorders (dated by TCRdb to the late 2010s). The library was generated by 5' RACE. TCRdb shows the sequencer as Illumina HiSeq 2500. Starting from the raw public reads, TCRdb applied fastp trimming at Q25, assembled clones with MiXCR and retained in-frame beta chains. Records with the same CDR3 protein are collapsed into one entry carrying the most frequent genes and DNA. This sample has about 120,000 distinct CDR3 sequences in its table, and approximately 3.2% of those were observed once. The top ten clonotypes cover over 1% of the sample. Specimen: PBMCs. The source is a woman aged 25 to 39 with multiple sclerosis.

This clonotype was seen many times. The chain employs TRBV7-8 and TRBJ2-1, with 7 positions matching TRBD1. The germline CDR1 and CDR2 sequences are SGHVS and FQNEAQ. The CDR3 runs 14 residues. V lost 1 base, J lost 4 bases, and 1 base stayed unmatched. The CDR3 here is CASSLGGQYNEQFF. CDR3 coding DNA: TGTGCCAGCAGCTTAGGGGGACAGTACAATGAGCAGTTCTTC.

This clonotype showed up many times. The CDR3 sequence: CASSLGGTGVNTGELFF. Here the CDR3 DNA reads TGTGCCAGCAGCTTAGGGGGGACAGGGGTGAACACCGGGGAGCTGTTTTTT. V gene TRBV7-6 combines with J gene TRBJ2-2; 10 bases map to TRBD1. This CDR3 comprises 17 residues. V shed 1 base and J 1 base; nucleotides not matched to a gene: 3. Germline CDR1 is SGHVS and CDR2 is FNYEAQ.

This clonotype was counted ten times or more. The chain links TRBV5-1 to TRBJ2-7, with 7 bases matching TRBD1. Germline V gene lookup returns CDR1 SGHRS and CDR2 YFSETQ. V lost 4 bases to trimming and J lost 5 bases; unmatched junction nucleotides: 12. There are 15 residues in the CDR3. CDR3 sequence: CASSPTRQGINEQYF. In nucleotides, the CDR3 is TGCGCCAGCAGCCCTACCAGACAGGGTATCAACGAGCAGTACTTC. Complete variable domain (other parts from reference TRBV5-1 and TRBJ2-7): KAGVTQTPRYLIKTRGQQVTLSCSPISGHRSVSWYQQTPGQGLQFLFEYFSETQRNKGNFPGRFSGRQFSNSRSEMNVSTLELGDSALYLCASSPTRQGINEQYFGPGTRLTVT.

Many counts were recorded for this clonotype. CDR3 in DNA: TGCGCCAGCAGCTTGGGGGGTCAGGGGGCACTTCAGCCCCAGCATTTT. Amino acid sequence: CASSLGGQGALQPQHF. The gene calls are TRBV5-1 and TRBJ1-5; TRBD1 matches at 8 bases. Losses at the gene ends were 0 bases for V and 6 bases for J; bases not matched to a gene: 8. CDR3 size: 16 residues. CDR1 and CDR2 (germline): SGHRS, YFSETQ.

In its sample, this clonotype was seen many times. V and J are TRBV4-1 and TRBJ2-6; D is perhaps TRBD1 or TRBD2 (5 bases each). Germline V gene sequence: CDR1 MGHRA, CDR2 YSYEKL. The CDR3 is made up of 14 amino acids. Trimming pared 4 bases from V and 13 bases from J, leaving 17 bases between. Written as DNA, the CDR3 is TGCGCCAGCAGCCCGCTTAGGGACCTTAGAGTCCTGACTTTC. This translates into CASSPLRDLRVLTF.

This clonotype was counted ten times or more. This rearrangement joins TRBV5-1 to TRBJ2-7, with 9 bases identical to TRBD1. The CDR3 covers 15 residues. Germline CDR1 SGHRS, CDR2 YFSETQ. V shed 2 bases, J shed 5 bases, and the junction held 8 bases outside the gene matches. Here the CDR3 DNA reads TGCGCCAGCAGCTTTAACAGGGGGCGAGTCGACGAGCAGTACTTC. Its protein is CASSFNRGRVDEQYF.

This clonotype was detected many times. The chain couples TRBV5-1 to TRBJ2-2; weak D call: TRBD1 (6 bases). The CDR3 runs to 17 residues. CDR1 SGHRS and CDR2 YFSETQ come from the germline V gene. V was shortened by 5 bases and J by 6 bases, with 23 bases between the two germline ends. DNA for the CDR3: TGCGCCAGCAGTGTACAGGGCCCTAGTGGTGCGTCCGGGGAGCTGTTTTTT. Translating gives CASSVQGPSGASGELFF.

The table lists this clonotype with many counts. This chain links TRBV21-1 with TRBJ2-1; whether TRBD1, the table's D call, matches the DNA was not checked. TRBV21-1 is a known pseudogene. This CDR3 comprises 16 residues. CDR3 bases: TGTGCCAGCAGCAAACACGGGGGGCATTCCTACAATGAGCAGTTCTTC. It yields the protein CASSKHGGHSYNEQFF.

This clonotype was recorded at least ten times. CDR3 in DNA: TGCGCCAGCAGCCAAGAGATTGCGGTTTGGGCCTCAAACACTGAAGCTTTCTTT. Its translation is CASSQEIAVWASNTEAFF. This chain uses TRBV4-1 with TRBJ1-1; D call uncertain. There are 18 residues in the CDR3. Germline V gene sequence: CDR1 MGHRA, CDR2 YSYEKL. With 0 bases removed from V and 2 bases from J, the gap between germline ends came to 19 bases.

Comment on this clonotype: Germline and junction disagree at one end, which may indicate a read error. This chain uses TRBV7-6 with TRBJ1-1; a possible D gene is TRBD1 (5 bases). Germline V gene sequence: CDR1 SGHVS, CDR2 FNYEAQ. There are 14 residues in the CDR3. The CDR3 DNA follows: TGTGCCAACAGCCCAGACAGTACTTGGGGTGAAGCTTTCTTT. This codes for CANSPDSTWGEAFF.

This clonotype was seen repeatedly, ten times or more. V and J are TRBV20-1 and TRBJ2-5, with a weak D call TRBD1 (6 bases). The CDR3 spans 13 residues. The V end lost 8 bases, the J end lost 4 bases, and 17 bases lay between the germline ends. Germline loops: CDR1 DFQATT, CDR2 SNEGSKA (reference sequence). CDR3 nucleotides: TGCAGTACCCGACTTGTAGGGGGAGAGACCCAGTACTTC. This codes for CSTRLVGGETQYF.

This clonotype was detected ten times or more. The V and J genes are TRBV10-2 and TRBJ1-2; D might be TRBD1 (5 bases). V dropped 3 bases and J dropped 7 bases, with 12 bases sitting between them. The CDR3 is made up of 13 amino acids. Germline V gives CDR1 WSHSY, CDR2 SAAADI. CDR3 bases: TGCGCCAGCAGTGAAAATCAGGGCACTGGCTACACCTTC. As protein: CASSENQGTGYTF.

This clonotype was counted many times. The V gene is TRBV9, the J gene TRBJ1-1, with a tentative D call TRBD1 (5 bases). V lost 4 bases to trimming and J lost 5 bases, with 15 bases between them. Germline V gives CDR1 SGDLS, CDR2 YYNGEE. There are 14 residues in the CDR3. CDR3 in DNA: TGTGCCAGCAGCCCGTGGGGGAGTCAAACTGAAGCTTTCTTT. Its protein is CASSPWGSQTEAFF.

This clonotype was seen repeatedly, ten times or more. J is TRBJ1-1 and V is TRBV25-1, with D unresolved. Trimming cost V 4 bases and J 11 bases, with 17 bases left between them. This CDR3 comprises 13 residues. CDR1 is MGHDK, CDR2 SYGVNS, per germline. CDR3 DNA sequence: TGTGCCAGCAGTGTAGACCGGGTTTCTGCGGCTTTCTTT. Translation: CASSVDRVSAAFF.

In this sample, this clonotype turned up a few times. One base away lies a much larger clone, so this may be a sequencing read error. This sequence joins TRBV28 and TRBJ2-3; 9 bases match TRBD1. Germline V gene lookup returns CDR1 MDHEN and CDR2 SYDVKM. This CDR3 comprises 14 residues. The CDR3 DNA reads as TGTGCCAGCAGTTGGACAGGGGCGACAGATAAGCAGTATTTT. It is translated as CASSWTGATDKQYF.

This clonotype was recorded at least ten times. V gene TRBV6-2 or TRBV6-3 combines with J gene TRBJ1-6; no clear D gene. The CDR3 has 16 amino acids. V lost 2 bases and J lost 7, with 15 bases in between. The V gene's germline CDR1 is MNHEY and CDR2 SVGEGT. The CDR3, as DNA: TGTGCCAGCAGTTACCGGGGAGCGGGAACGAATTCACCCCTCCACTTT. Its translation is CASSYRGAGTNSPLHF.

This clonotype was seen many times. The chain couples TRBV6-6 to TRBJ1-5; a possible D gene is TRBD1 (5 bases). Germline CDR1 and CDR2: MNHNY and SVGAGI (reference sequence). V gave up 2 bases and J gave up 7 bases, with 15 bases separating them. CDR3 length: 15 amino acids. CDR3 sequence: CASSYGGEGFQPQHF. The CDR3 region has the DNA TGTGCCAGCAGTTACGGGGGGGAGGGTTTCCAGCCCCAGCATTTT.

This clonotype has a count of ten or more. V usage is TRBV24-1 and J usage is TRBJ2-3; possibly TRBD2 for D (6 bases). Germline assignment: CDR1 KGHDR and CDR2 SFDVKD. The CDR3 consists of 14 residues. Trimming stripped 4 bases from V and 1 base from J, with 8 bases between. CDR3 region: CATSDGGGTDTQYF. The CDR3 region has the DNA TGTGCCACCAGTGACGGCGGGGGCACAGATACGCAGTATTTT.

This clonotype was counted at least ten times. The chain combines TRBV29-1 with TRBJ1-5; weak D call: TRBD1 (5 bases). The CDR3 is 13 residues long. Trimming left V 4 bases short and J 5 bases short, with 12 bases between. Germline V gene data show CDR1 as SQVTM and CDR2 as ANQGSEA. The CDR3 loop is CSVGGRPDQPQHF. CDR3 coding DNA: TGCAGCGTTGGGGGCAGGCCCGATCAGCCCCAGCATTTT.

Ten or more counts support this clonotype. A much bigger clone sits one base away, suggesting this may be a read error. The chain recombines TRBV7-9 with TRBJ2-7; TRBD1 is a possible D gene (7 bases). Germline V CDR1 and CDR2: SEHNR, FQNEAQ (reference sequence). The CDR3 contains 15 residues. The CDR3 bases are TGTGCCAGCAGCCCTTCCGGGACAGCAGCGGGCGAGAAGTACTTC. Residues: CASSPSGTAAGEKYF.

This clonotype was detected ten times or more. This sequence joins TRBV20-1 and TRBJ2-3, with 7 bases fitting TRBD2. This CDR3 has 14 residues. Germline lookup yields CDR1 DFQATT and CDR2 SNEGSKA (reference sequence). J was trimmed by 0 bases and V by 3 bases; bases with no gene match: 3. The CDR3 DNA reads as TGCAGTGCTAGTGCGGGGGTCAGCACAGATACGCAGTATTTT. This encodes CSASAGVSTDTQYF.